One sample yielded the 10 T cell receptor beta chains listed below, sequenced in a study of cytomegalovirus exposure and HLA in healthy donors. TCRdb's table, derived via immunoSEQ multiplex PCR, lists solely in-frame clones and lacks some. This sample has 71,000 or so clones, with 90% to 95% found just once. Input material: PBMCs. The receptors were gathered from a woman aged 18-29 years in good health and CMV-seronegative.

The chain joins TRBV30 to TRBJ1-3; D not resolved. CDR1 is GTSNPN, CDR2 SVGIG, per germline (reference sequence). Trimming left V 5 bases short and J 1 base short, with 9 bases between. This CDR3 contains 13 residues. Here the CDR3 reads CAWSRLSGNTIYF. In nucleotides, the CDR3 is TGTGCCTGGTCGCGGTTATCTGGAAACACCATATATTTT.

This clone was seen a single time. The chain joins TRBV7-2 to TRBJ2-3; 12 nucleotides agree with TRBD2. CDR3 length equals 16 residues. From germline, CDR1 is SGHTA and CDR2 FQGNSA. V was pared by 5 bases and J by 2 bases, with 5 bases of the junction left unmatched. CDR3 loop: CASSKRLAGATDTQYF. CDR3 coding DNA: TGTGCCAGCAGCAAACGACTAGCGGGAGCCACAGATACGCAGTATTTT. Together with reference TRBV7-2 and TRBJ2-3, the CDR3 gives the full variable domain: GAGVSQSPSNKVTEKGKDVELRCDPISGHTALYWYRQSLGQGLEFLIYFQGNSAPDKSGLPSDRFSAERTGGSVSTLTIQRTQQEDSAVYLCASSKRLAGATDTQYFGPGTRLTVL.

The chain recombines TRBV6-5 with TRBJ2-5; 7 bases align to TRBD1. The V gene end was trimmed by 6 bases and the J gene end by 1 base; junction bases not matched to a gene: 5. This CDR3 comprises 14 residues. CDR1 is MNHEY and CDR2 is SVGAGI in the germline V gene. The DNA of the CDR3 is TGTGCCAGCAGAACCGGACAGGTCCAAGAGACCCAGTACTTC. Protein sequence: CASRTGQVQETQYF.

V is TRBV10-2 and J is TRBJ2-3; D is possibly TRBD2 (6 bases). Germline assignment: CDR1 WSHSY and CDR2 SAAADI. Trimming took off 6 bases at V and 1 base at J, with 17 bases between the two ends. This CDR3 region has 16 residues. This CDR3 reads CASRGGLGSGTDTQYF. In DNA form, the CDR3 reads TGCGCCAGCAGAGGAGGGCTTGGGTCTGGCACAGATACGCAGTATTTT.

A single count supports this clone. The V gene is TRBV5-1, the J gene TRBJ2-1; 9 bases align to TRBD2. With 0 bases clipped from V and 5 bases from J, the junction kept 9 bases outside the gene matches. Germline V CDR1 and CDR2: SGHRS, YFSETQ. The CDR3 spans 17 residues. Here the CDR3 reads CASSLVPSSGGDNEQFF. CDR3 DNA: TGCGCCAGCAGCTTGGTGCCGAGTAGCGGGGGAGACAATGAGCAGTTCTTC.

V usage is TRBV30 and J usage is TRBJ2-7; 9 nucleotides match TRBD1. This CDR3 comprises 14 residues. Germline trimming cut 2 bases from V and 2 bases from J; bases unmatched to any gene: 4. The germline gives CDR1 GTSNPN, CDR2 SVGIG (reference sequence). The chain's CDR3 is CAWSPGQGTYEQYF. The CDR3 nucleotides are TGTGCCTGGAGTCCGGGACAGGGTACCTACGAGCAGTACTTC. Full variable domain (rest looked up from reference TRBV30 and TRBJ2-7): SQTIHQWPATLVQPVGSPLSLECTVEGTSNPNLYWYRQAAGRGLQLLFYSVGIGQISSEVPQNLSASRPQDRQFILSSKKLLLSDSGFYLCAWSPGQGTYEQYFGPGTRLTVT.

The chain combines TRBV15 with TRBJ1-5; tentatively, D is TRBD1 (6 bases). Germline CDR1 is LNHNV and CDR2 is YYDKDF (reference sequence). This CDR3 has 15 amino acids. Trimming took off 5 bases at V and 5 bases at J, with 16 bases between the two ends. CDR3 amino acids: CATSAPGEFHQPQHF. In nucleotides, the CDR3 is TGTGCCACCAGCGCCCCAGGGGAATTTCATCAGCCCCAGCATTTT.

This rearrangement joins TRBV5-1 to TRBJ2-5, with 7 bases lining up with TRBD1. Germline V gives CDR1 SGHRS, CDR2 YFSETQ. This CDR3 region has 14 residues. The V gene end was trimmed by 5 bases and the J gene end by 2 bases; junction bases not matched to a gene: 6. The CDR3 loop reads CASSSDRIQETQYF. CDR3 DNA: TGCGCCAGCAGTTCGGACAGGATACAAGAGACCCAGTACTTC.

V usage is TRBV6-6 and J usage is TRBJ2-2; TRBD2 matches 8 bases. This CDR3 comprises 14 residues. Germline values: CDR1 MNHNY, CDR2 SVGAGI (reference sequence). V was pared by 2 bases and J by 11 bases, with 7 bases of the junction left unmatched. The CDR3 spells CASSYPGGVVELFF. CDR3 sequence (DNA): TGTGCCAGCAGTTACCCGGGGGGGGTCGTCGAGCTGTTTTTT.

The V gene is TRBV2, the J gene TRBJ1-1, with a possible D match to TRBD1 (6 bases). Trimming cost V 4 bases and J 1 base, with 10 bases left between them. CDR3 length: 14 amino acids. From germline, CDR1 is SNHLY and CDR2 FYNNEI. CDR3 region: CASSATTGNTEAFF. The CDR3 bases are TGTGCCAGCAGTGCAACGACAGGGAACACTGAAGCTTTCTTT.